Below are 21 T cell receptor beta chains sequenced from a single sample in a study of CD8 T cells in ankylosing spondylitis. TCRdb re-called the 5' RACE reads with MiXCR, one entry per CDR3 protein. The top ten clones hold roughly 4.9% of a sample with about 250,000 distinct CDR3 sequences, 7.5% to 9.5% of them seen once. Sequenced input: blood, either unsorted or a sorted T cell fraction (not recorded which). These receptors were taken from a female donor with ankylosing spondylitis or in good health (not recorded which).

This clonotype was recorded many times. This sequence joins TRBV2 and TRBJ1-1; the match to TRBD1 covers 8 bases. CDR3 length: 15 amino acids. J lost 3 bases, V lost 1 base, and 4 bases had no gene match. In germline, CDR1 is SNHLY, CDR2 FYNNEI. CDR3 nucleotides: TGTGCCAGCAGTGAAGAGGGCAGGGGGCACACTGAAGCTTTCTTT. Translation: CASSEEGRGHTEAFF.

This clonotype was recorded at least ten times. The V and J genes are TRBV20-1 and TRBJ1-1; weak D call: TRBD1 (5 bases). This CDR3 spans 15 amino acids. Per the germline V gene, CDR1 is DFQATT and CDR2 is SNEGSKA (reference sequence). Trimming shortened V by 6 bases and J by 4 bases, and 21 bases separated the two germline ends. For the CDR3, the DNA is TGCAGTGCCACCGGACAAGGCCTAAGGGCCACTGAAGCTTTCTTT. The encoded protein is CSATGQGLRATEAFF.

This clonotype came up many times. This sequence joins TRBV18 and TRBJ1-1; 7 bases align to TRBD1. The CDR3 contains 15 residues. With V trimmed by 3 bases and J by 0 bases, 4 bases remained unmatched. CDR1 KGHSH and CDR2 LQKENI come from the germline V gene. The CDR3 DNA reads as TGTGCCAGCTCACCTTCGACAGGGATGAACACTGAAGCTTTCTTT. Translation gives CASSPSTGMNTEAFF.

This clonotype came up a few times. The chain has TRBV30 and TRBJ2-7; D possibly uses TRBD1 or TRBD2 (5 bases each). Germline V gene sequence: CDR1 GTSNPN, CDR2 SVGIG (reference sequence). This CDR3 is 13 amino acids long. Trimming removed 7 bases at V and 4 bases at J, with 17 bases between. The CDR3 region is CASDRGRGYEQYF. The CDR3 DNA reads as TGTGCCTCGGACCGGGGACGAGGATACGAGCAGTACTTC. The full variable domain, completed using reference TRBV30 and TRBJ2-7, is SQTIHQWPATLVQPVGSPLSLECTVEGTSNPNLYWYRQAAGRGLQLLFYSVGIGQISSEVPQNLSASRPQDRQFILSSKKLLLSDSGFYLCASDRGRGYEQYFGPGTRLTVT.

Ten or more counts support this clonotype. J is TRBJ2-2 and V is TRBV15; 7 bases match TRBD2. Germline CDR1 is LNHNV and CDR2 is YYDKDF (reference sequence). The V segment lost 0 bases and the J segment 2 bases; nucleotides outside the gene matches: 3. The CDR3 is 16 residues long. This CDR3 reads CATSRDRAGNTGELFF. DNA of the CDR3: TGTGCCACCAGCAGAGATCGAGCGGGAAACACCGGGGAGCTGTTTTTT.

This clonotype appeared many times. The CDR3 region has the DNA TGTGCCAGCAGCTTTTCTTTAGTTGCCGGGGAGCTGTTTTTT. It translates to CASSFSLVAGELFF. This chain joins TRBV7-2 and TRBJ2-2; D is unclear. The CDR3 spans 14 residues. Germline V CDR1 and CDR2: SGHTA, FQGNSA. Trimming removed 3 bases from V and 6 bases from J, with 11 bases in between.

This clonotype showed up just a few times. V and J are TRBV7-2 and TRBJ2-3, with D tentatively TRBD1 or TRBD2 (6 bases each). The CDR3 sequence is 14 residues long. The germline V and J ends were trimmed by 2 bases and 6 bases, with 12 bases remaining between them. Germline V gene data show CDR1 as SGHTA and CDR2 as FQGNSA. DNA for the CDR3: TGTGCCAGCAGCTTAAGGGCGGGACACGATACGCAGTATTTT. Translating gives CASSLRAGHDTQYF. Full variable domain (remainder filled in from reference TRBV7-2 and TRBJ2-3): GAGVSQSPSNKVTEKGKDVELRCDPISGHTALYWYRQSLGQGLEFLIYFQGNSAPDKSGLPSDRFSAERTGGSVSTLTIQRTQQEDSAVYLCASSLRAGHDTQYFGPGTRLTVL.

This clonotype was observed at least ten times. This chain links TRBV6-5 with TRBJ1-1; D gene ambiguous. Trimming shortened V by 4 bases and J by 5 bases, and 17 bases separated the two germline ends. Germline CDR1 reads MNHEY; CDR2 reads SVGAGI. The CDR3 spans 15 residues. The CDR3 spells CASSWDSAGRTEAFF. As DNA, the CDR3 is TGTGCCAGCAGTTGGGATTCGGCAGGTAGGACTGAAGCTTTCTTT.

As regards this clonotype: This could be a read error, since a much larger clone is one nucleotide away. The rearrangement uses TRBV6-1 and TRBJ1-5; tentative D call: TRBD1 (5 bases). Trimming took 4 bases from V and 2 from J, leaving 9 bases between them. The CDR3 is made up of 14 amino acids. Germline CDR1 and CDR2: MNHNS and SASEGT. DNA for the CDR3: TGTGCCAGCAGTGGCGTGGGGGGCAATCAGCCCCAGCATTTT. The encoded protein is CASSGVGGNQPQHF.

This clonotype came up many times. The chain carries TRBV12-3 or TRBV12-4 and TRBJ2-1; no clear D gene. The CDR3 sequence is 13 residues long. V dropped 8 bases and J dropped 0 bases, with 8 bases sitting between them. DNA of the CDR3: TGTGCCAGCGGCGGAAGCTCCTACAATGAGCAGTTCTTC. Translated, it gives CASGGSSYNEQFF.

This clonotype has more than one count but fewer than ten. An end of the junction does not agree with germline; a read error may underlie this. The chain has TRBV20-1 and TRBJ2-2, with 13 bases matching TRBD2. CDR3 length: 17 amino acids. Germline V gives CDR1 DFQATT, CDR2 SNEGSKA (reference sequence). The CDR3 loop is CCANRLAGGANTGELFF. As DNA, the CDR3 is TGCTGTGCTAACCGACTAGCGGGAGGTGCGAACACCGGGGAGCTGTTTTTT.

This clonotype showed up just a few times. The chain recombines TRBV20-1 with TRBJ2-7; D is possibly TRBD1 (6 bases). CDR1 and CDR2 (germline): DFQATT, SNEGSKA (reference sequence). Trimming cost V 0 bases and J 5 bases, with 20 bases left between them. CDR3 length: 16 residues. CDR3: CSARDFRGAVLDEQYF. In DNA, the CDR3 is TGCAGTGCTAGAGATTTCAGGGGCGCGGTGTTGGACGAGCAGTACTTC.

In this sample, this clonotype turned up many times. This chain connects TRBV7-2 to TRBJ1-1; weak D call: TRBD1 (6 bases). Germline assignment: CDR1 SGHTA and CDR2 FQGNSA. Trimming left V 2 bases short and J 1 base short, with 11 bases between. CDR3 size: 15 residues. DNA of the CDR3: TGTGCCAGCAGCTTACAGGGGCCCCGGAACACTGAAGCTTTCTTT. Residues: CASSLQGPRNTEAFF. The full variable domain, rest sourced from reference TRBV7-2 and TRBJ1-1, is GAGVSQSPSNKVTEKGKDVELRCDPISGHTALYWYRQSLGQGLEFLIYFQGNSAPDKSGLPSDRFSAERTGGSVSTLTIQRTQQEDSAVYLCASSLQGPRNTEAFFGQGTRLTVV.

This clonotype was counted at least ten times. The chain recombines TRBV7-6 with TRBJ2-3; D ambiguous. This CDR3 has 11 amino acids. The V gene lost 3 bases and the J gene lost 6 bases, with 4 bases spanning the gap. Per the germline V gene, CDR1 is SGHVS and CDR2 is FNYEAQ. The CDR3: CASSFEDTQYF. The CDR3 DNA follows: TGTGCCAGCAGCTTCGAGGATACGCAGTATTTT.

This clonotype has a count of ten or more. The rearrangement links TRBV5-1 to TRBJ2-2; D is possibly TRBD1 (5 bases). Trimming left V 6 bases short and J 3 bases short, with 6 bases between. Germline CDR1 SGHRS, CDR2 YFSETQ. The CDR3 length is 12 residues. CDR3 sequence (DNA): TGCGCCAGCAAGGGGTACACCGGGGAGCTGTTTTTT. As protein: CASKGYTGELFF.

Many counts were recorded for this clonotype. The chain links TRBV7-2 to TRBJ1-6, with 8 bases matching TRBD1. The germline CDR1 and CDR2 sequences are SGHTA and FQGNSA. V trimming: 2 bases; J trimming: 6 bases; junction bases outside the gene matches: 3. The CDR3 has 15 amino acids. The CDR3 loop is CASSLRQGSNSPLHF. CDR3 DNA: TGTGCCAGCAGCTTAAGACAGGGGAGTAATTCACCCCTCCACTTT.

As concerns this clonotype: A far larger clone lies a single base away; this is likely a read error. The chain employs TRBV6-5 and TRBJ2-5; TRBD1 is a possible D gene (6 bases). The germline V gene has CDR1 MNHEY and CDR2 SVGAGI. The CDR3 is 13 amino acids. CDR3 loop: CASSSTGQEAQYF. The CDR3 DNA reads as TGTGCCAGCAGTTCAACAGGGCAAGAGGCCCAGTACTTC.

This clonotype was seen more than once but under ten times. The rearrangement uses TRBV11-2 and TRBJ2-3; D possibly uses TRBD1 or TRBD2 (6 bases each). Germline loops: CDR1 SGHAT, CDR2 FQNNGV. The ends were cut back, 4 bases at V and 5 bases at J, with 16 bases in the middle. The CDR3 consists of 15 residues. The CDR3 sequence: CASSSRGSEGDTQYF. CDR3 coding DNA: TGTGCCAGCAGCTCCAGGGGCTCGGAGGGAGATACGCAGTATTTT.

This clonotype was recorded many times. The chain links TRBV28 to TRBJ1-5, with D perhaps matching TRBD1 (5 bases). V lost 5 bases and J 2 bases, leaving 16 bases between the germline ends. This CDR3 comprises 16 residues. Germline CDR1 reads MDHEN; CDR2 reads SYDVKM. This CDR3 reads CASSIPPAGGNQPQHF. The DNA of the CDR3 is TGTGCCAGCAGTATCCCGCCGGCGGGGGGCAATCAGCCCCAGCATTTT.

The table lists this clonotype with many counts. This chain connects TRBV7-3 to TRBJ2-1; TRBD2 matches 11 bases. V lost 1 base, J lost 12 bases, and 11 bases stayed unmatched. The germline V gene has CDR1 SGHTA and CDR2 FQGTGA. This CDR3 comprises 16 residues. The CDR3 loop is CASSLRWLAGGGGQFF. The CDR3 DNA reads as TGTGCCAGCAGCTTAAGATGGCTAGCGGGAGGAGGAGGGCAGTTCTTC.

This clonotype occurred a few times. V and J are TRBV6-5 and TRBJ1-4; D gene unclear. Germline V gives CDR1 MNHEY, CDR2 SVGAGI. This CDR3 spans 17 amino acids. The V gene lost 0 bases and the J gene lost 0 bases, with 11 bases spanning the gap. DNA of the CDR3: TGTGCCAGCAGTTACTCGAAATCCCCTCCAACTAATGAAAAACTGTTTTTT. This translates into CASSYSKSPPTNEKLFF.